This entry lists 30 T cell receptor beta chains sequenced from one sample in a study of T cell repertoires in cytomegalovirus infection. TCRdb reanalysed the reads using MiXCR and keeps one entry per CDR3 protein. The table shows 200,000 or so distinct CDR3 sequences, with 15% to 20% occurring only once. Sequenced material: PBMCs. The receptors stem from a human donor in good health (CMV status not recorded). Some clones in this sample may be carry-over from other donors' samples.

V is TRBV5-1 and J is TRBJ1-1, with no clear D. Trimming removed 5 bases from V and 1 base from J, with 9 bases in between. The V gene's germline CDR1 is SGHRS and CDR2 YFSETQ. This CDR3 is built from 13 residues. CDR3 sequence reads: CASSPVANTEAFF. CDR3 coding DNA: TGCGCCAGCAGTCCGGTTGCGAACACTGAAGCTTTCTTT.

The chain employs TRBV10-2 and TRBJ1-5, with no clear D. The CDR3 loop spans 13 amino acids. Per germline, CDR1 WSHSY and CDR2 SAAADI. V dropped 10 bases and J dropped 4 bases, with 14 bases sitting between them. The chain's CDR3 is CATTGGFNQPQHF. For the CDR3, the DNA is TGCGCCACTACGGGTGGGTTTAATCAGCCCCAGCATTTT.

The rearrangement links TRBV7-9 to TRBJ2-6; D is uncertain. Germline-derived CDR1 and CDR2 are SEHNR and FQNEAQ (reference sequence). The CDR3 length is 12 residues. Trimming took off 8 bases at V and 4 bases at J, with 6 bases between the two ends. This chain's CDR3 is CASGVGANVLTF. The CDR3 DNA reads TGTGCCAGCGGGGTGGGGGCCAACGTCCTGACTTTC. Looking up the rest from reference TRBV7-9 and TRBJ2-6 gives the full variable domain: DTGVSQNPRHKITKRGQNVTFRCDPISEHNRLYWYRQTLGQGPEFLTYFQNEAQLEKSRLLSDRFSAERPKGSFSTLEIQRTEQGDSAMYLCASGVGANVLTFGAGSRLTVL.

In the case of this clonotype: One end of the junction fails to match germline, which may point to a read error. The genes are TRBV2 and TRBJ2-1; TRBD2 matches at 11 bases. The CDR3 consists of 18 residues. Per the germline V gene, CDR1 is SNHLY and CDR2 is FYNNEI. The CDR3: CTSSEGGLADLVGNEQFF. In DNA, the CDR3 is TGTACCAGCAGTGAAGGGGGACTAGCGGACCTGGTGGGCAATGAGCAGTTCTTC.

The CDR3 nucleotides read TGCAGCGTTGAAGGTCGGGGAGCGAGGGGCTACACCTTC. Protein product: CSVEGRGARGYTF. The chain couples TRBV29-1 to TRBJ1-2; D is unresolved. Deletions cut 1 base from V and 8 bases from J, with 14 bases between. The CDR3 is 13 amino acids. CDR1 is SQVTM and CDR2 is ANQGSEA in the germline V gene.

This clonotype was observed a few times. The rearrangement joins TRBV10-3 to TRBJ2-7; 7 bases match TRBD2. CDR3 size: 15 residues. Trimming took 0 bases from V and 4 from J; bases not matched to a gene: 6. The germline V gene has CDR1 ENHRY and CDR2 SYGVKD. CDR3 sequence: CAISESGGTGYEQYF. CDR3 DNA: TGTGCCATCAGTGAGTCCGGGGGGACGGGGTACGAGCAGTACTTC.

Ten or more counts support this clonotype. The chain combines TRBV7-2 with TRBJ2-3; 12 nucleotides line up with TRBD2. The CDR3 has 17 residues. Per germline, CDR1 SGHTA and CDR2 FQGNSA. V trimming: 5 bases; J trimming: 7 bases; junction bases outside the gene matches: 13. CDR3 coding DNA: TGTGCCAGCAGCACAACGGCTAGCGGGAGGGCCGGGAATACGCAGTATTTT. Protein sequence: CASSTTASGRAGNTQYF.

Worth noting for this clonotype: A clone one base away is much larger, so this may be a read error. The chain joins TRBV20-1 to TRBJ1-5; D gene ambiguous. Germline CDR1 DFQATT, CDR2 SNEGSKA (reference sequence). The CDR3 runs to 13 residues. The CDR3 DNA is TGCAGTGCTAGAGCAGGAGTCAATCAGCCCCATCATTTT. Protein: CSARAGVNQPHHF.

With respect to this clonotype: One junction end disagrees with the germline gene, perhaps due to a read error. V usage is TRBV20-1 and J usage is TRBJ1-1; a possible D gene is TRBD1 (5 bases). The V gene's germline CDR1 is DFQATT and CDR2 SNEGSKA (reference sequence). The CDR3 loop spans 15 amino acids. The DNA of the CDR3 is TGCAGTGCTAGAGATCCGCCGGGGCCCCCTCCGATCACCTTATTT. This codes for CSARDPPGPPPITLF.

The chain recombines TRBV9 with TRBJ2-2, with D perhaps matching TRBD2 (6 bases). The CDR3 spans 14 residues. Germline assignment: CDR1 SGDLS and CDR2 YYNGEE. Trimming took off 0 bases at V and 5 bases at J, with 8 bases between the two ends. This CDR3 is CASSVAGTTGELFF. CDR3 DNA sequence: TGTGCCAGCAGCGTAGCAGGGACTACCGGGGAGCTGTTTTTT.

The chain's CDR3 is CATYGQGSNQPQHF. In DNA, the CDR3 is TGTGCCACCTACGGACAGGGTAGCAATCAGCCCCAGCATTTT. The V call is TRBV28, the J call TRBJ1-5; TRBD1 aligns across 8 bases. V was clipped by 10 bases and J by 0 bases; unmatched bases: 5. Germline CDR1 reads MDHEN; CDR2 reads SYDVKM. CDR3 length: 14 residues.

This clonotype was detected ten times or more. The V and J genes are TRBV7-2 and TRBJ2-7; 8 bases are a match to TRBD1. The V segment lost 5 bases and the J segment 4 bases; nucleotides outside the gene matches: 7. Germline loops: CDR1 SGHTA, CDR2 FQGNSA. The CDR3 extends over 14 amino acids. The CDR3 is CASSHRDRIYEQYF. CDR3 sequence (DNA): TGTGCCAGCAGCCACCGGGACAGGATATACGAGCAGTACTTC.

This clonotype has a handful of counts. The V call is TRBV14, the J call TRBJ2-4; D may be TRBD2 (5 bases). The V gene lost 6 bases and the J gene lost 1 base, with 13 bases spanning the gap. CDR3 length equals 15 residues. Looked up from germline, CDR1 is SGHDN and CDR2 is FVKESK. The CDR3, as DNA: TGTGCCAGCAGTCGAGGGAGAGCGGCCAAAAACATTCAGTACTTC. Translated: CASSRGRAAKNIQYF.

This clonotype was found a few times. The genes are TRBV7-2 and TRBJ2-7, with TRBD1 matching over 8 bases. Germline trimming cut 4 bases from V and 0 bases from J; bases unmatched to any gene: 5. Germline assignment: CDR1 SGHTA and CDR2 FQGNSA. This CDR3 is built from 15 residues. CDR3 protein: CASSSPGGYSYEQYF. The CDR3 DNA sequence: TGTGCCAGCAGCTCCCCAGGGGGCTACTCCTACGAGCAGTACTTC.

The chain couples TRBV18 to TRBJ2-2, with TRBD1 matching 8 bases. CDR3 length equals 16 residues. CDR1 is KGHSH and CDR2 is LQKENI in the germline V gene. J was trimmed by 5 bases and V by 1 base; bases with no gene match: 6. CDR3 sequence: CASSPRTGLKTGELFF. The CDR3 region has the DNA TGTGCCAGCTCACCACGGACAGGGCTTAAGACCGGGGAGCTGTTTTTT.

This clonotype showed up just a few times. The rearrangement joins TRBV19 to TRBJ1-5; TRBD1 matches at 7 bases. V lost 5 bases and J lost 5; bases outside the gene matches: 12. The CDR3 contains 16 residues. Per the germline V gene, CDR1 is LNHDA and CDR2 is SQIVND (reference sequence). The CDR3 reads CASSPKGQAQYQPQHF. The CDR3, as DNA: TGTGCCAGTAGTCCTAAAGGACAGGCTCAATATCAGCCCCAGCATTTT.

In its sample, this clonotype was seen many times. This chain joins TRBV25-1 and TRBJ2-1, with D perhaps TRBD1 or TRBD2 (5 bases each). V was clipped by 7 bases and J by 3 bases, with 10 bases between them. CDR3 length: 13 residues. Germline CDR1 reads MGHDK; CDR2 reads SYGVNS. The CDR3 loop reads CASMGGGYNEQFF. CDR3 in DNA: TGTGCCAGCATGGGTGGGGGCTACAATGAGCAGTTCTTC.

This clonotype was recorded only once. The rearrangement links TRBV7-2 to TRBJ2-7; TRBD2 agrees at 8 bases. CDR3 length equals 15 residues. Trimming took 5 bases from V and 3 from J; bases not matched to a gene: 9. Germline V gene sequence: CDR1 SGHTA, CDR2 FQGNSA. CDR3: CASSPVSGSIYEQYF. The CDR3 region has the DNA TGTGCCAGCAGCCCCGTCAGCGGGAGTATCTACGAGCAGTACTTC.

This clonotype has just one count. The V and J genes are TRBV2 and TRBJ1-5, with TRBD1 identical over 7 bases. This CDR3 has 14 amino acids. Germline CDR1 and CDR2: SNHLY and FYNNEI. J gave up 3 bases and V 6 bases, and 5 bases lay outside the gene matches. CDR3: CASRAGTANQPQHF. In DNA, the CDR3 is TGTGCCAGCAGGGCCGGGACAGCCAATCAGCCCCAGCATTTT. The whole variable domain, remainder taken from reference TRBV2 and TRBJ1-5, is EPEVTQTPSHQVTQMGQEVILRCVPISNHLYFYWYRQILGQKVEFLVSFYNNEISEKSEIFDDQFSVERPDGSNFTLKIRSTKLEDSAMYFCASRAGTANQPQHFGDGTRLSIL.

In this sample, this clonotype turned up a few times. This sequence joins TRBV19 and TRBJ2-6, with 7 bases matching TRBD1. After removal of 7 bases from V and 0 bases from J, the junction contained 9 bases not matched to a gene. The V gene's germline CDR1 is LNHDA and CDR2 SQIVND (reference sequence). This CDR3 is 17 amino acids long. The CDR3 is CASTQFGTASGANVLTF. The CDR3 nucleotides read TGTGCCAGTACCCAGTTCGGGACAGCCTCTGGGGCCAACGTCCTGACTTTC. The complete variable domain, with remaining parts taken from reference TRBV19 and TRBJ2-6, reads DGGITQSPKYLFRKEGQNVTLSCEQNLNHDAMYWYRQDPGQGLRLIYYSQIVNDFQKGDIAEGYSVSREKKESFPLTVTSAQKNPTAFYLCASTQFGTASGANVLTFGAGSRLTVL.

The gene calls are TRBV9 and TRBJ2-1, with 7 bases lining up with TRBD1. V dropped 0 bases and J dropped 2; count of bases not matched to a gene: 2. The CDR3 covers 15 residues. The germline gives CDR1 SGDLS, CDR2 YYNGEE. CDR3 DNA: TGTGCCAGCAGCGTAGGACAGGGACCCTACAATGAGCAGTTCTTC. Translation gives CASSVGQGPYNEQFF.

The V gene is TRBV6-6, the J gene TRBJ1-1; 9 bases are a match to TRBD1. The length of the CDR3 is 14 residues. With V trimmed by 4 bases and J by 5 bases, 5 bases remained unmatched. Germline V gives CDR1 MNHNY, CDR2 SVGAGI (reference sequence). As DNA, the CDR3 is TGTGCCAGCAGTTCGACAGGGGGAAGGACTGAAGCTTTCTTT. The encoded protein is CASSSTGGRTEAFF.

The chain recombines TRBV10-3 with TRBJ1-5, with TRBD1 matching over 10 bases. The CDR3 has 15 residues. Germline V CDR1 and CDR2: ENHRY, SYGVKD. Germline trimming cut 4 bases from V and 3 bases from J; bases unmatched to any gene: 3. The CDR3 here is CAISGGQGSNQPQHF. The CDR3 nucleotides are TGTGCCATCAGTGGGGGACAGGGGTCCAATCAGCCCCAGCATTTT.

The chain couples TRBV2 to TRBJ2-3, with D unclear. The CDR3 has 12 residues. Germline V gene data show CDR1 as SNHLY and CDR2 as FYNNEI. V was pared by 2 bases and J by 11 bases, with 11 bases between. The DNA for the CDR3 is TGTGCCAGCAGTGAACAGAGCTACCGGCAGTATTTT. Translation: CASSEQSYRQYF.

This clonotype was seen a few times. V is TRBV3-1 and J is TRBJ2-3, with D unclear. In germline, CDR1 is LGHDT, CDR2 YNNKEL (reference sequence). V lost 0 bases and J 3 bases, leaving 7 bases between the germline ends. The CDR3 totals 14 residues. The CDR3 DNA follows: TGTGCCAGCAGCCAAGAGCCGAGAACAGATACGCAGTATTTT. Amino acids: CASSQEPRTDTQYF.

In this sample, this clonotype turned up a few times. The J gene is TRBJ2-4, the V gene TRBV28, with TRBD1 matching over 8 bases. V was pared by 5 bases and J by 4 bases, with 7 bases of the junction left unmatched. Germline V lookup: CDR1 MDHEN, CDR2 SYDVKM. The CDR3 length is 15 residues. The CDR3 region is CASSPRQGWKNIQYF. In nucleotides, the CDR3 is TGTGCCAGCAGTCCCAGACAGGGGTGGAAAAACATTCAGTACTTC.

This clonotype was seen more than once but under ten times. J is TRBJ2-5 and V is TRBV5-1, with 14 bases aligning to TRBD2. The V gene's germline CDR1 is SGHRS and CDR2 YFSETQ. The CDR3 has 17 amino acids. Trimming at V came to 5 bases and at J to 4 bases, leaving 10 bases not matched to a gene. The CDR3 loop is CASSLSGTSGSSETQYF. The CDR3 nucleotides read TGCGCCAGCAGTTTGTCCGGGACTAGCGGGAGCTCAGAGACCCAGTACTTC.

This clonotype was counted only a few times. This sequence joins TRBV5-6 and TRBJ2-7; TRBD1 aligns across 9 bases. Germline CDR1 SGHDT, CDR2 YYEEEE. Unmatched junction bases numbered 12, after V lost 4 bases and J lost 4 bases. The CDR3 loop spans 16 amino acids. The CDR3 DNA is TGTGCCAGCAGCGGGGGACAGGGCCACAACTTATACGAGCAGTACTTC. This sequence encodes CASSGGQGHNLYEQYF.

This clonotype was observed many times. The chain recombines TRBV7-2 with TRBJ2-7; 8 bases map to TRBD1. Germline values: CDR1 SGHTA, CDR2 FQGNSA. The CDR3 runs 12 residues. The V and J ends lost 3 bases and 7 bases, in that order; junction bases with no gene match: 2. The CDR3 DNA sequence: TGTGCCAGCAGCTTGACAGGGGTTGAGCAGTACTTC. It translates to CASSLTGVEQYF.

This clonotype has just a few counts. The V gene is TRBV29-1, the J gene TRBJ2-5; 9 nucleotides match TRBD2. The CDR3 runs 15 residues. Looked up from germline, CDR1 is SQVTM and CDR2 is ANQGSEA. Germline trimming cut 1 base from V and 5 bases from J; bases unmatched to any gene: 8. The CDR3 sequence is CSVEVLAGAFETQYF. DNA of the CDR3: TGCAGCGTTGAAGTTTTAGCGGGAGCGTTTGAGACCCAGTACTTC.